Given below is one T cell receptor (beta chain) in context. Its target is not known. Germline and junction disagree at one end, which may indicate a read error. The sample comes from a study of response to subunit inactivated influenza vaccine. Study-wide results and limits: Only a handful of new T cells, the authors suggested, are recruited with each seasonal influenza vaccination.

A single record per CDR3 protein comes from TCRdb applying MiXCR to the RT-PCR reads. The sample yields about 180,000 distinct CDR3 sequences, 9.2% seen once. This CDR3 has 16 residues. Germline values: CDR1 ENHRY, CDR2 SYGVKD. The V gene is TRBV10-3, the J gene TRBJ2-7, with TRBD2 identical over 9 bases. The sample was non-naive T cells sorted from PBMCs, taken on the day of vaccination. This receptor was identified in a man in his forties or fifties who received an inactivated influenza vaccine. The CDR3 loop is CAVSEGSGRREYEQYF. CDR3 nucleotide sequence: TGTGCCGTCAGTGAGGGTAGCGGGAGACGGGAGTACGAGCAGTACTTC.